A selection of T cell receptor beta chains follows, all from one sample in a study of technical replicates of blood from a handful of donors. Repertoires were generated with immunoSEQ multiplex PCR, while TCRdb's copy carries only in-frame clones and drops some. This table has 75,000 to 100,000 clones, 95% to 96% appearing once. Material: T cells isolated from PBMCs. The receptors originated from a human donor in good health. Both conserved end residues are part of each CDR3. Fields, in order: V gene, J gene, D gene, clone size, CDR3 protein, CDR3 DNA. D genes are given only for firm matches. Clone size is given for some rows only: seen once, a few or many times, or a class if the clone is expanded.

V gene: TRBV30; J gene: TRBJ1-1; D gene: .; clone size: .; CDR3 protein: CAWSLGTQNYGRGDETYEAFF; CDR3 DNA: TGTGCCTGGAGCCTAGGGACGCAAAACTACGGGAGAGGGGATGAAACCTATGAAGCTTTCTTT
V gene: TRBV7-3; J gene: TRBJ2-1; D gene: TRBD1; clone size: .; CDR3 protein: CASSLPRQGVDSDEQFF; CDR3 DNA: TGTGCCAGCAGCTTACCGAGACAGGGGGTGGATTCCGATGAGCAGTTCTTC
V gene: TRBV11-3; J gene: TRBJ2-3; D gene: .; clone size: .; CDR3 protein: CASSLRRVGTDTQYF; CDR3 DNA: TGTGCCAGCAGCTTACGGAGGGTTGGCACAGATACGCAGTATTTT
V gene: TRBV25-1; J gene: TRBJ2-1; D gene: .; clone size: .; CDR3 protein: CASSLQGLNLNYNEQFF; CDR3 DNA: TGTGCCAGCAGTCTCCAGGGACTGAATTTAAACTACAATGAGCAGTTCTTC
V gene: TRBV9; J gene: TRBJ2-1; D gene: TRBD2; clone size: .; CDR3 protein: CASSSGSNNEQFF; CDR3 DNA: TGTGCCAGCAGCAGCGGGAGTAACAATGAGCAGTTCTTC
V gene: TRBV6-1; J gene: TRBJ1-5; D gene: TRBD1; clone size: .; CDR3 protein: CASSDDREYQPQHF; CDR3 DNA: TGTGCCAGCAGTGATGACAGGGAGTATCAGCCCCAGCATTTT
V gene: TRBV2; J gene: TRBJ1-1; D gene: TRBD1; clone size: once; CDR3 protein: CASSPSGQGNTEAFF; CDR3 DNA: TGTGCCAGCAGCCCTTCGGGACAGGGGAACACTGAAGCTTTCTTT
V gene: TRBV2; J gene: TRBJ2-1; D gene: .; clone size: once; CDR3 protein: CAAGGAGYNEQFF; CDR3 DNA: TGTGCCGCCGGGGGAGCGGGTTACAATGAGCAGTTCTTC
V gene: TRBV18; J gene: TRBJ1-2; D gene: .; clone size: .; CDR3 protein: CASSPPSGSYGYTF; CDR3 DNA: TGTGCCAGCTCACCACCTAGCGGTAGCTATGGCTACACCTTC
V gene: TRBV7-8; J gene: TRBJ2-1; D gene: .; clone size: once; CDR3 protein: CASSLGRLGSYNEQFF; CDR3 DNA: TGTGCCAGCAGCTTAGGGAGATTAGGGAGCTACAATGAGCAGTTCTTC
V gene: TRBV15; J gene: TRBJ2-7; D gene: .; clone size: .; CDR3 protein: CATSKDPPTQRILYEQYF; CDR3 DNA: TGTGCCACCAGCAAGGACCCCCCTACCCAGCGGATACTTTACGAGCAGTACTTC
V gene: TRBV27; J gene: TRBJ2-7; D gene: .; clone size: .; CDR3 protein: CASSGTGTYEQYF; CDR3 DNA: TGTGCCAGCAGTGGTACAGGGACCTACGAGCAGTACTTC
V gene: TRBV2; J gene: TRBJ2-7; D gene: TRBD1; clone size: .; CDR3 protein: CASIMTGAPSYEQYF; CDR3 DNA: TGTGCCAGCATTATGACAGGGGCCCCTTCCTACGAGCAGTACTTC
V gene: TRBV25-1; J gene: TRBJ1-5; D gene: .; clone size: .; CDR3 protein: CASSEWLDNQPQHF; CDR3 DNA: TGTGCCAGCAGTGAATGGTTAGACAATCAGCCCCAGCATTTT
V gene: TRBV5-1; J gene: TRBJ2-5; D gene: TRBD1; clone size: once; CDR3 protein: CASSLGTGQETQYF; CDR3 DNA: TGCGCCAGCAGCTTGGGGACAGGTCAAGAGACCCAGTACTTC
V gene: TRBV27; J gene: TRBJ1-1; D gene: TRBD1; clone size: few; CDR3 protein: CASSLSWQGAVRGTEAFF; CDR3 DNA: TGTGCCAGCAGTTTATCGTGGCAGGGGGCGGTTCGCGGCACTGAAGCTTTCTTT
V gene: TRBV27; J gene: TRBJ1-1; D gene: .; clone size: once; CDR3 protein: CASSPRDTLNTEAFF; CDR3 DNA: TGTGCCAGCAGCCCTAGGGACACCCTGAACACTGAAGCTTTCTTT
V gene: TRBV29-1; J gene: TRBJ2-2; D gene: .; clone size: .; CDR3 protein: CSAPQNTGELFF; CDR3 DNA: TGCAGCGCCCCACAAAACACCGGGGAGCTGTTTTTT
V gene: TRBV30; J gene: TRBJ2-7; D gene: TRBD2; clone size: .; CDR3 protein: CAWSVAGGLVYEQYF; CDR3 DNA: TGTGCCTGGAGTGTAGCGGGAGGGCTGGTGTACGAGCAGTACTTC
V gene: TRBV27; J gene: TRBJ2-7; D gene: .; clone size: .; CDR3 protein: CASSLRAQGHEQYF; CDR3 DNA: TGTGCCAGCAGCCTCCGCGCGCAGGGCCACGAGCAGTACTTC
V gene: TRBV4-1; J gene: TRBJ2-1; D gene: TRBD2; clone size: .; CDR3 protein: CASSQEGIAGGRHNEQFF; CDR3 DNA: TGCGCCAGCAGCCAAGAGGGTATAGCGGGAGGGAGACACAATGAGCAGTTCTTC
V gene: TRBV11-2; J gene: TRBJ2-1; D gene: TRBD2; clone size: .; CDR3 protein: CASSLEIRGLGRNEQFF; CDR3 DNA: TGTGCCAGCAGCTTAGAGATCAGGGGACTAGGAAGGAATGAGCAGTTCTTC
V gene: TRBV4-2; J gene: TRBJ2-6; D gene: .; clone size: .; CDR3 protein: CASSDYDRSSGANVLTF; CDR3 DNA: TGTGCCAGCAGCGACTACGACAGGAGCTCTGGGGCCAACGTCCTGACTTTC
V gene: TRBV23-1; J gene: TRBJ1-1; D gene: .; clone size: once; CDR3 protein: CASISHRRMNTEAFF; CDR3 DNA: TGCGCCAGCATTTCGCACAGGCGTATGAACACTGAAGCTTTCTTT
V gene: TRBV5-4; J gene: TRBJ2-5; D gene: .; clone size: .; CDR3 protein: CASSLDPRFQETQYF; CDR3 DNA: TGTGCCAGCAGCTTGGACCCCAGGTTTCAAGAGACCCAGTACTTC
V gene: TRBV6-1; J gene: TRBJ2-3; D gene: .; clone size: .; CDR3 protein: CASSVTLPTRGDTQYF; CDR3 DNA: TGTGCCAGCAGTGTCACTCTTCCGACTAGGGGAGATACGCAGTATTTT
V gene: TRBV6-5; J gene: TRBJ2-7; D gene: .; clone size: .; CDR3 protein: CASSYSLNSYTYEQYF; CDR3 DNA: TGTGCCAGCAGTTACTCCCTTAATTCCTATACCTACGAGCAGTACTTC
V gene: TRBV19; J gene: TRBJ2-2; D gene: .; clone size: .; CDR3 protein: CASSIRSGSGISRELFF; CDR3 DNA: TGTGCCAGTAGTATAAGGAGCGGATCGGGAATTTCTCGGGAGCTGTTTTTT
V gene: TRBV7-8; J gene: TRBJ2-7; D gene: .; clone size: .; CDR3 protein: CASSIIRDISYEQYF; CDR3 DNA: TGTGCCAGCAGCATAATCCGGGACATCTCCTACGAGCAGTACTTC
V gene: TRBV27; J gene: TRBJ2-1; D gene: TRBD2; clone size: .; CDR3 protein: CASSWTSGRHEQFF; CDR3 DNA: TGTGCCAGCAGTTGGACTAGCGGGAGGCATGAGCAGTTCTTC
V gene: TRBV28; J gene: TRBJ1-3; D gene: .; clone size: .; CDR3 protein: CASSTPGWENTIYF; CDR3 DNA: TGTGCCAGCAGTACCCCGGGATGGGAAAACACCATATATTTT
V gene: TRBV30; J gene: TRBJ1-1; D gene: TRBD1; clone size: few; CDR3 protein: CAWARDRDTEAFF; CDR3 DNA: TGTGCCTGGGCACGTGACAGGGACACTGAAGCTTTCTTT
V gene: TRBV18; J gene: TRBJ1-1; D gene: .; clone size: once; CDR3 protein: CASSPGQNTEAFF; CDR3 DNA: TGTGCCAGCTCACCCGGACAGAACACTGAAGCTTTCTTT
V gene: TRBV7-2; J gene: TRBJ2-1; D gene: .; clone size: .; CDR3 protein: CASNLMSGPNEQFF; CDR3 DNA: TGTGCCAGCAACCTGATGTCCGGTCCCAATGAGCAGTTCTTC
V gene: TRBV27; J gene: TRBJ2-1; D gene: TRBD2; clone size: .; CDR3 protein: CASSFEGGPVVNEQFF; CDR3 DNA: TGTGCCAGCAGTTTTGAGGGAGGGCCAGTCGTGAATGAGCAGTTCTTC
V gene: TRBV5-4; J gene: TRBJ2-1; D gene: TRBD1; clone size: .; CDR3 protein: CASSGSSGQNPSVQFF; CDR3 DNA: TGTGCCAGCAGCGGATCTTCGGGACAGAATCCTAGTGTGCAGTTCTTC
V gene: TRBV29-1; J gene: TRBJ1-1; D gene: TRBD1; clone size: .; CDR3 protein: CSVEDPTGGGEAFF; CDR3 DNA: TGCAGCGTTGAAGATCCCACAGGGGGAGGCGAAGCTTTCTTT
V gene: TRBV6-1; J gene: TRBJ2-7; D gene: TRBD1; clone size: .; CDR3 protein: CASIGTASYEQYF; CDR3 DNA: TGTGCCAGCATTGGGACAGCCTCCTACGAGCAGTACTTC
V gene: TRBV28; J gene: TRBJ2-7; D gene: TRBD1; clone size: .; CDR3 protein: CASSFGTGPHEQYF; CDR3 DNA: TGTGCCAGCAGTTTTGGGACAGGGCCCCACGAGCAGTACTTC
V gene: TRBV5-1; J gene: TRBJ2-6; D gene: .; clone size: .; CDR3 protein: CASSLGQPGANVLTF; CDR3 DNA: TGCGCCAGCAGCTTGGGACAGCCCGGGGCCAACGTCCTGACTTTC
V gene: TRBV25-1; J gene: TRBJ2-3; D gene: .; clone size: .; CDR3 protein: CASSELSISGSADTQYF; CDR3 DNA: TGTGCCAGCAGTGAATTAAGTATATCGGGAAGCGCAGATACGCAGTATTTT
V gene: TRBV7-3; J gene: TRBJ2-1; D gene: .; clone size: .; CDR3 protein: CASSRGSYNEQFF; CDR3 DNA: TGTGCCAGCAGCCGAGGCTCCTACAATGAGCAGTTCTTC
V gene: TRBV5-1; J gene: TRBJ2-7; D gene: TRBD2; clone size: .; CDR3 protein: CASSLELASSYEQYF; CDR3 DNA: TGCGCCAGCAGCTTGGAACTAGCGAGTTCCTACGAGCAGTACTTC
V gene: TRBV11-2; J gene: TRBJ1-5; D gene: .; clone size: .; CDR3 protein: CASSLDQAGFQPQHF; CDR3 DNA: TGTGCCAGCAGCTTAGATCAGGCAGGGTTTCAGCCCCAGCATTTT
V gene: TRBV30; J gene: TRBJ2-7; D gene: TRBD2; clone size: .; CDR3 protein: CAWSGLWTSVGDEQYF; CDR3 DNA: TGTGCCTGGAGTGGATTGTGGACTAGCGTGGGGGACGAGCAGTACTTC
V gene: TRBV5-6; J gene: TRBJ1-6; D gene: TRBD1; clone size: .; CDR3 protein: CASSLWTGERSGTLHF; CDR3 DNA: TGTGCCAGCAGCCTTTGGACAGGGGAGCGCTCCGGGACCCTCCACTTT
V gene: TRBV25-1; J gene: TRBJ2-7; D gene: .; clone size: .; CDR3 protein: CASSESRPGYEQYF; CDR3 DNA: TGTGCCAGCAGTGAATCCCGACCCGGGTACGAGCAGTACTTC
V gene: TRBV25-1; J gene: TRBJ2-2; D gene: TRBD1; clone size: once; CDR3 protein: CASTLGQGGSGELFF; CDR3 DNA: TGTGCCAGCACCTTAGGACAGGGTGGGTCCGGGGAGCTGTTTTTT
V gene: TRBV7-3; J gene: TRBJ2-1; D gene: TRBD1; clone size: .; CDR3 protein: CASSQGQGGINEQFF; CDR3 DNA: TGTGCCAGCAGCCAGGGACAGGGGGGTATCAATGAGCAGTTCTTC
V gene: TRBV11-3; J gene: TRBJ2-7; D gene: TRBD2; clone size: .; CDR3 protein: CASSLDRAGGPGSYEQYF; CDR3 DNA: TGTGCCAGCAGCTTAGACCGAGCGGGAGGGCCTGGAAGCTACGAGCAGTACTTC
V gene: TRBV14; J gene: TRBJ1-2; D gene: TRBD1; clone size: .; CDR3 protein: CASSQSLTGNGGYTF; CDR3 DNA: TGTGCCAGCAGCCAGAGCCTGACAGGGAATGGGGGCTACACCTTC